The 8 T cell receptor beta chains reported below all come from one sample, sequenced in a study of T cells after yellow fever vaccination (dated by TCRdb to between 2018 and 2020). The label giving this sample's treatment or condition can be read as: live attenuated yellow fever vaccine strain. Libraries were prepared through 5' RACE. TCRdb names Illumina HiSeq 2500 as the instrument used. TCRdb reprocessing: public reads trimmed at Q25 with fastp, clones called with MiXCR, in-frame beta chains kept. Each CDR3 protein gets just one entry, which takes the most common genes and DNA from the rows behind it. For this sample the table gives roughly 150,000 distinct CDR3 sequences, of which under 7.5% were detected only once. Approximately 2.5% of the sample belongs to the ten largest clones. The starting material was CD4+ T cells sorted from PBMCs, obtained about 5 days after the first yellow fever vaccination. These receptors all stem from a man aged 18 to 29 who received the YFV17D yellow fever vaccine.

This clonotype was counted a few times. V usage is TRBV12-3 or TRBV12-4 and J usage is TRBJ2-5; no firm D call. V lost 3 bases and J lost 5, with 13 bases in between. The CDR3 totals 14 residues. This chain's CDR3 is CASSLQELRETQYF. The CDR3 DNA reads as TGTGCCAGCAGTTTGCAGGAGCTTAGGGAGACCCAGTACTTC.

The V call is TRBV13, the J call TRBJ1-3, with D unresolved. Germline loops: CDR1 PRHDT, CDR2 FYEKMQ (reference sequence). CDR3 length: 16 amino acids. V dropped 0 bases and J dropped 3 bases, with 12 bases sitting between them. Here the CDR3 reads CASSLGSKWRGNTIYF. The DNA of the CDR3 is TGTGCCAGCAGCTTAGGATCCAAGTGGCGTGGAAACACCATATATTTT.

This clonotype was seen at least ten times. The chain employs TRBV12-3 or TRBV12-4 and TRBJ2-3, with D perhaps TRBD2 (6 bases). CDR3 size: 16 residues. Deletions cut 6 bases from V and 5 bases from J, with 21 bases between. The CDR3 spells CASRPTGRWRGDTQYF. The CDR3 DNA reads TGTGCCAGCAGGCCGACCGGACGGTGGAGGGGAGATACGCAGTATTTT.

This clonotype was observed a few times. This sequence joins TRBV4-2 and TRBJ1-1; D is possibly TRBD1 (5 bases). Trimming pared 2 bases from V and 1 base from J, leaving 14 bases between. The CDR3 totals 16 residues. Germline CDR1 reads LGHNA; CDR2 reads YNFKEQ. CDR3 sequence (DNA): TGTGCCAGCAGCCAATCGACGGGACGGCGGAACACTGAAGCTTTCTTT. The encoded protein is CASSQSTGRRNTEAFF.

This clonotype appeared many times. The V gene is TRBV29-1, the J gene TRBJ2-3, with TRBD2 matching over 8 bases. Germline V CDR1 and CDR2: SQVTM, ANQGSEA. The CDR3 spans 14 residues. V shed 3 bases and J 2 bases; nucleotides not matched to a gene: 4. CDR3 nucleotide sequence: TGCAGCGTTGACGGGGGGGGGAACACAGATACGCAGTATTTT. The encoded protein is CSVDGGGNTDTQYF.

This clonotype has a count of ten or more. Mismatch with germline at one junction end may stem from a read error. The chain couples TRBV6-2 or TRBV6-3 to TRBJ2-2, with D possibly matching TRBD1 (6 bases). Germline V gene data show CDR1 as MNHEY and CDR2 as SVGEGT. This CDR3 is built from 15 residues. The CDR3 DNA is TGTGCCAGCAGTTACGGGACAACGAACACAGGGGAGCTGTTTTTT. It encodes CASSYGTTNTGELFF.

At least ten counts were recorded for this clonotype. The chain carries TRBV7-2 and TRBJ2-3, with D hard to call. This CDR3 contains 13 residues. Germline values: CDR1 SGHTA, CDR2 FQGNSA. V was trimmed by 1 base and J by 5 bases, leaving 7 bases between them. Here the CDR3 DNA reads TGTGCCAGCAGCTTAGAGTGGGAAGATACGCAGTATTTT. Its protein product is CASSLEWEDTQYF.

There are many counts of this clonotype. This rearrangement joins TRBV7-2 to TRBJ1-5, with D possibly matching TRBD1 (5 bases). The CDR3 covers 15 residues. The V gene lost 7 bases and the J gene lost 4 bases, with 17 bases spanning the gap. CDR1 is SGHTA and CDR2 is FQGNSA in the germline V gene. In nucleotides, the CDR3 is TGTGCCAGCACCCTGGACGGGGGGATGAATCAGCCCCAGCATTTT. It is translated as CASTLDGGMNQPQHF.